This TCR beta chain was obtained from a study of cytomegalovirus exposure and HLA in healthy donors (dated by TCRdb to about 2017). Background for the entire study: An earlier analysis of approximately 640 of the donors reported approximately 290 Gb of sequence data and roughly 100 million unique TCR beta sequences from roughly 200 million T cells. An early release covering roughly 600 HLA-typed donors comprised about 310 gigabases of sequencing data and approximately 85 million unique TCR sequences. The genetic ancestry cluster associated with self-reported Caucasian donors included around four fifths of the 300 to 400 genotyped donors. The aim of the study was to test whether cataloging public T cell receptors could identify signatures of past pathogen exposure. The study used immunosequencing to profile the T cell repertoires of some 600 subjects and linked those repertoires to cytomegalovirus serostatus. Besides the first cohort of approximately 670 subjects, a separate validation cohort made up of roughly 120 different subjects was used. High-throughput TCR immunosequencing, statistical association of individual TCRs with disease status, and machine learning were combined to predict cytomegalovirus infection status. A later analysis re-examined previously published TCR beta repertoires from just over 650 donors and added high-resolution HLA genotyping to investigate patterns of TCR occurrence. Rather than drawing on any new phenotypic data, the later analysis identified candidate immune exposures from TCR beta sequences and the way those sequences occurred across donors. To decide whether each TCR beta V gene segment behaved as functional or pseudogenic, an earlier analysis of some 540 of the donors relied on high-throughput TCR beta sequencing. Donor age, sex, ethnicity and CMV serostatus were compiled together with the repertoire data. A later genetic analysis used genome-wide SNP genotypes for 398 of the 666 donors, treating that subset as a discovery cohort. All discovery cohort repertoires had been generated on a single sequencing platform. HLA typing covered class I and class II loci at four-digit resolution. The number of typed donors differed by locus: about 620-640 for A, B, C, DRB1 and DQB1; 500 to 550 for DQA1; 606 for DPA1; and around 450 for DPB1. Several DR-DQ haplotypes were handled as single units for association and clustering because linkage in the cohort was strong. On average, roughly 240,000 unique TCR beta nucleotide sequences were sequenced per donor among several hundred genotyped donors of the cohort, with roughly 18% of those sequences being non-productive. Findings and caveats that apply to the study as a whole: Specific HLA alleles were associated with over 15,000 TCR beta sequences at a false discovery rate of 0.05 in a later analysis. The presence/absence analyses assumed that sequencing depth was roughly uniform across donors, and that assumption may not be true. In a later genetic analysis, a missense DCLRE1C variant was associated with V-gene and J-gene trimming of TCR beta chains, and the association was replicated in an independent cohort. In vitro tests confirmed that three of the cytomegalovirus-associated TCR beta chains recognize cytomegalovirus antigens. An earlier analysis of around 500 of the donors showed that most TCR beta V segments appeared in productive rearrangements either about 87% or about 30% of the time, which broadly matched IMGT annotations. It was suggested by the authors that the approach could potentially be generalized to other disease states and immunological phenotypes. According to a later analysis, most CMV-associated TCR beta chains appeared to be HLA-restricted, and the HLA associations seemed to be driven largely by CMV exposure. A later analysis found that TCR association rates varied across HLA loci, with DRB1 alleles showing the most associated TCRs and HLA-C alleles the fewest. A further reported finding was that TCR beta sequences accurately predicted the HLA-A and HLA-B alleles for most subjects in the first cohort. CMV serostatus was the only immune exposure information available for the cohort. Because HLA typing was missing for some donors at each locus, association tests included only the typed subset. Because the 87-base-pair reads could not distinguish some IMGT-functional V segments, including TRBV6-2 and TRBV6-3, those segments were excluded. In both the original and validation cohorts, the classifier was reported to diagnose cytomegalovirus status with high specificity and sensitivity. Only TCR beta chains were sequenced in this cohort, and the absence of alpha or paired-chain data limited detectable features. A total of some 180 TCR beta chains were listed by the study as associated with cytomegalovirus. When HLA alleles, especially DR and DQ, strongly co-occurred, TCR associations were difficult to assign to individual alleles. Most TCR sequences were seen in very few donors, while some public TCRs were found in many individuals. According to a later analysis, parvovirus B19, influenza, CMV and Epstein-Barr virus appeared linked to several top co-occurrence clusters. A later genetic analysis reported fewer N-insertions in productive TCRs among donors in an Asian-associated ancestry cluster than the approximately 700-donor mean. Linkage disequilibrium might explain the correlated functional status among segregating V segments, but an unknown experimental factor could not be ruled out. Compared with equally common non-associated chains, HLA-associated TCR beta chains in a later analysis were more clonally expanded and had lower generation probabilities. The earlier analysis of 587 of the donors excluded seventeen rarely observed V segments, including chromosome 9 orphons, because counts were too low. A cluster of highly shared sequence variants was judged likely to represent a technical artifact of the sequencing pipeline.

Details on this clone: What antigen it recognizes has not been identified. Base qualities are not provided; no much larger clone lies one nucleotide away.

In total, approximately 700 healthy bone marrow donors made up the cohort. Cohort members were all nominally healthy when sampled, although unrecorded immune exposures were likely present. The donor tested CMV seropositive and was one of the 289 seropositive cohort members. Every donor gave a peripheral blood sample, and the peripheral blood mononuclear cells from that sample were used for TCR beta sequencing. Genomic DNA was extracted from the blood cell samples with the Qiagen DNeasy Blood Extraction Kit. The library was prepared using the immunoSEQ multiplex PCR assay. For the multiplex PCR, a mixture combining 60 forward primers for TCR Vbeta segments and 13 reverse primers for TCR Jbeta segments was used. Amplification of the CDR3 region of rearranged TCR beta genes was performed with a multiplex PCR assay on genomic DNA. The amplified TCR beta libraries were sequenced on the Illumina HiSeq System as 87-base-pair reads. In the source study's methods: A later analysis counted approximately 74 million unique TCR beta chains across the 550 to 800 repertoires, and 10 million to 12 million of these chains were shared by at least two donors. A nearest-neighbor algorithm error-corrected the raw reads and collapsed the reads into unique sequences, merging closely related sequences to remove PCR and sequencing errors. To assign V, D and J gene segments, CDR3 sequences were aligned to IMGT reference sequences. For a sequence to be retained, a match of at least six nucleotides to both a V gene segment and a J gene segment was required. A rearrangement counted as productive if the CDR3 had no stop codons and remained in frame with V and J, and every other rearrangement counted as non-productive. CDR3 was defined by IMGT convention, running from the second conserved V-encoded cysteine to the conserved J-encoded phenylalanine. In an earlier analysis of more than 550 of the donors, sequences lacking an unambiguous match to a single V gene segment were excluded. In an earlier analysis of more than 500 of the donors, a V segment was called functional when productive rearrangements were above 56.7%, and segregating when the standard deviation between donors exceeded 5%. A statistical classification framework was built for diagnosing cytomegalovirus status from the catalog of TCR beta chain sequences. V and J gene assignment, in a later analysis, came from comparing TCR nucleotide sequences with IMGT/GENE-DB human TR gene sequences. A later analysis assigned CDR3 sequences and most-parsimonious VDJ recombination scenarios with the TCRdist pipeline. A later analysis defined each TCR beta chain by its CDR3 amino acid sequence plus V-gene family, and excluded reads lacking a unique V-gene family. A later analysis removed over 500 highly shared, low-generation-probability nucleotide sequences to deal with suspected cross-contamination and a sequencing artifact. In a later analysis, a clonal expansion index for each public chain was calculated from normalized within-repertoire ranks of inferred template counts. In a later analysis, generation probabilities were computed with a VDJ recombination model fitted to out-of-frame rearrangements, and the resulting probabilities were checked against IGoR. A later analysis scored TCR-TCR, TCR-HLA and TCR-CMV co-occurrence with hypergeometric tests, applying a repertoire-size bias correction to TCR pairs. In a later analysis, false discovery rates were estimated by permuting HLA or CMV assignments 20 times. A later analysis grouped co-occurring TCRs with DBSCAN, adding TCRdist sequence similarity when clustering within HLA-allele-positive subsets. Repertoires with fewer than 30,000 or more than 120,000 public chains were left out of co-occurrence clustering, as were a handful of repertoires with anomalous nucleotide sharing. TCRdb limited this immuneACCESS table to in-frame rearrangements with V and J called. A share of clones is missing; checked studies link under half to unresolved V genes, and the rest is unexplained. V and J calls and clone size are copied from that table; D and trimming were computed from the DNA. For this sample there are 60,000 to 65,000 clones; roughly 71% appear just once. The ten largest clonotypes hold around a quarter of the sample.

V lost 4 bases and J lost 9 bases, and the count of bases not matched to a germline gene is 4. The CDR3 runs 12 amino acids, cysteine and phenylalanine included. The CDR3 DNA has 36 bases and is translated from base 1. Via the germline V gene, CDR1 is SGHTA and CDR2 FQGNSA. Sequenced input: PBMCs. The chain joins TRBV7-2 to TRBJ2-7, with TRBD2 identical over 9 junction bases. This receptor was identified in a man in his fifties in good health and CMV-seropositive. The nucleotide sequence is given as TGTGCCAGCAGCTCCCCGACTAGCGGGCAGTACTTC. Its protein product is CASSSPTSGQYF.